The T cell receptor (beta chain) described here comes from a study of T cell responses to AZD1222 COVID-19 vaccine. The CDR3 has 16 residues. V gave up 2 bases and J gave up 2 bases, with 15 bases separating them. In germline, CDR1 is MNHEY, CDR2 SVGAGI. In the case of this clone: Its antigen is unidentified.

Sequencing was performed with immunoSEQ multiplex PCR; in TCRdb, only in-frame clones are kept and a portion is missing. The data show 120,000 or so clones, about 90% seen once. Study-level results: There were vaccine-associated CD4 TCRs across spike, dominant at 160-218 and 743-854. Clonal diversity may have been underestimated in mostly white British donors.

V and J are TRBV6-5 and TRBJ1-1; tentative D call: TRBD1 (6 bases). The sequence came from an adult in good health. The material sequenced was peripheral blood, taken on day 0 of AZD1222 vaccination. The DNA of the CDR3 is TGTGCCAGCAGTTACCAACAGGGTTGGGCAAACACTGAAGCTTTCTTT. Translating it yields CASSYQQGWANTEAFF.